A selection of T cell receptor beta chains follows, all from one sample in a study of T cell changes during pregnancy in multiple sclerosis. TCRdb's copy holds only in-frame clones and misses some; the assay was immunoSEQ multiplex PCR. The sample includes roughly 90,000 clones, over 80% of them seen just once. The sequencing here drew on peripheral blood, taken in the first trimester of pregnancy. These receptors were taken from a female donor with multiple sclerosis, enrolled in a pregnancy study. CDR3s include the opening cysteine and the closing phenylalanine or tryptophan. D genes are given only for firm matches. For some rows the clone size is stated as once, few or many, or as a class when expanded; others skip it.

d_call j_call clone_size v_call cdr3_nt cdr3_aa
TRBD1 TRBJ2-7 once TRBV19 TGTGCCAGTAGTAGTGGGACAGGGGTGTCCTACGAGCAGTACTTC CASSSGTGVSYEQYF
TRBD2 TRBJ2-2 few TRBV6-4 TGTGCCAGCAGCGGGACTAGCACCGGGGAGCTGTTTTTT CASSGTSTGELFF
- TRBJ1-5 once TRBV6-1 TGTGCCAGCAGTGCATCCATAACGGGTCGCAATCAGCCCCAGCATTTT CASSASITGRNQPQHF
- TRBJ2-1 - TRBV5-6 TGTGCCAGCAGCGAAAGGGGGGGAGTCTACAATGAGCAGTTCTTC CASSERGGVYNEQFF
TRBD2 TRBJ2-7 - TRBV9 TGTGCCAGCAGCGGGGCGGGGGGGGCCTACGAGCAGTACTTC CASSGAGGAYEQYF
TRBD1 TRBJ2-7 - TRBV10-3 TGTGCCATTCTCGGGACAGGCAACTACGAGCAGTACTTC CAILGTGNYEQYF
- TRBJ2-7 - TRBV21-1 TGTGCCAGCAGACCGGCGGGAGCACCCTACGAGCAGTACTTC CASRPAGAPYEQYF
- TRBJ2-2 - TRBV6-6 TGTGCCAGCCTAAAAACCCGGGGTAGCACCGGGGAGCTGTTTTTT CASLKTRGSTGELFF
TRBD2 TRBJ2-3 - TRBV29-1 TGCAGCGTTGACGGGGGGGAGGGCACAGATACGCAGTATTTT CSVDGGEGTDTQYF
TRBD1 TRBJ2-7 - TRBV9 TGTGCCAGCAGCGTGGATCTTCAAGGGACAGGGACGAGCGAGCAGTACTTC CASSVDLQGTGTSEQYF
- TRBJ1-2 - TRBV28 TGTGCCAGCAGTTCCGGGCGGGATGGCTACACCTTC CASSSGRDGYTF